The text below deals with one T cell receptor beta chain. Its antigen is still unknown. This entry is derived from a study of blood T cells in healthy people across ages. Study-wide results and caveats: Observed TCR beta diversity per million T cells went down as age went up. This fall followed a roughly linear course with age.

The CDR3 is 17 residues long. From germline, CDR1 is LGHDT and CDR2 YNNKEL (reference sequence). V shed 4 bases and J 4 bases; nucleotides not matched to a gene: 12. Every donor gave ten milliliters of peripheral blood. Total RNA, at least 6 micrograms per sample, was extracted from PBMCs. The second PCR ran about 6 to 12 cycles with a sample-barcoded 5' primer and J-beta primers. TCRdb re-derived calls from the 5' RACE reads in MiXCR, one entry per CDR3 protein. The sample yields over a million distinct CDR3 sequences, around 59% seen once. This chain joins TRBV3-1 and TRBJ2-3; TRBD2 aligns across 9 bases. This TCR was recovered from a man aged 18-30 years in good health. Sequenced input: blood. CDR3 sequence reads: CASSLTPAGGSPDTQYF. The CDR3 region has the DNA TGTGCCAGCAGCCTAACGCCAGCGGGAGGATCACCAGATACGCAGTATTTT.